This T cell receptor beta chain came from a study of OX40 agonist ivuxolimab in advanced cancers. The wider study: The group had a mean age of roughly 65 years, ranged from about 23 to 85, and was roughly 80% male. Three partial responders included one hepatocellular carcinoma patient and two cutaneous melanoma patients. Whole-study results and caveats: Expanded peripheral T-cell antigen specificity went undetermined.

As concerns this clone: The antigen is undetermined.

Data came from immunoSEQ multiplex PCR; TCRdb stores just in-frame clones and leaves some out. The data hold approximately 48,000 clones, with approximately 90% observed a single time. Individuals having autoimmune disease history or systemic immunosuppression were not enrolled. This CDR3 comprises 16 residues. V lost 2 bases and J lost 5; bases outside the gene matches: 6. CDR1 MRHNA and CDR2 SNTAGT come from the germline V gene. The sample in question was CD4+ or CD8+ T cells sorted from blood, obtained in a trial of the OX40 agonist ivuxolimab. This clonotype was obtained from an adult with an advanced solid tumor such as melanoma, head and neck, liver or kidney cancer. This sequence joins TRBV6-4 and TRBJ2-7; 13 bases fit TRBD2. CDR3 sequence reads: CASSDKTSGGSHEQYF. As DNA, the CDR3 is TGTGCCAGCAGTGACAAGACTAGCGGGGGGTCCCACGAGCAGTACTTC.